This T cell receptor beta chain is drawn from a study of cytomegalovirus exposure and HLA in healthy donors. Study in general: Per a later analysis, the roughly 690 first-cohort and approximately 120 validation repertoires shared one platform. The study's findings and limits: In vitro assays verified that a few CMV-associated chains recognized CMV antigens specifically. Per published reports, the classifier diagnosed cytomegalovirus status with high specificity and sensitivity. The study flagged around 160 TCR beta chains as cytomegalovirus-associated.

V lost 3 bases and J lost 7; bases outside the gene matches: 5. The germline gives CDR1 SGHTS, CDR2 YDEGEE. The CDR3 is made up of 14 amino acids. Points on this clone: Its antigen is not known.

Profiled with immunoSEQ multiplex PCR; TCRdb holds only in-frame clones, not every one. Of around 50,000 clones listed, 90% to 95% are singletons. The chain couples TRBV5-8 to TRBJ1-4; TRBD1 agrees at 8 bases. Sample: PBMCs. This sequence originates from a woman aged 18 to 35 in good health and CMV-seropositive. The CDR3 nucleotides are TGTGCCAGCAGCTCAGGACAGGGAATTGAAAAACTGTTTTTT. Translation gives CASSSGQGIEKLFF.